This T cell receptor beta chain emerged from a study of blood T cell repertoires in COVID-19. Study summary: The origin of the acute and convalescent COVID-19 samples was the United States, Italy and Spain. The analysed material was cDNA or gDNA that came from T cells, B-cell-depleted T cells, or PBMCs.

Original methodology: It was from reference gene primer amplification that nucleated cell counts were estimated. Clones were sequenced by immunoSEQ multiplex PCR, and TCRdb holds only the in-frame ones, with some missing. V, J and clone size derive from that table, while D and trimming were established from the DNA sequence. The sample holds hundreds of thousands of clones, 85% seen once. V was shortened by 1 base and J by 8 bases, with 5 bases between the two germline ends. This CDR3 is built from 11 residues. Looked up from germline, CDR1 is MGHRA and CDR2 is YSYEKL. Specimen: peripheral blood. The sequence derives from a man in his fifties with active or convalescent COVID-19. The V and J genes are TRBV4-1 and TRBJ1-1; no clear D. The CDR3 region is CASSQAEEAFF. The CDR3 bases are TGCGCCAGCAGCCAAGCCGAGGAAGCTTTCTTT.